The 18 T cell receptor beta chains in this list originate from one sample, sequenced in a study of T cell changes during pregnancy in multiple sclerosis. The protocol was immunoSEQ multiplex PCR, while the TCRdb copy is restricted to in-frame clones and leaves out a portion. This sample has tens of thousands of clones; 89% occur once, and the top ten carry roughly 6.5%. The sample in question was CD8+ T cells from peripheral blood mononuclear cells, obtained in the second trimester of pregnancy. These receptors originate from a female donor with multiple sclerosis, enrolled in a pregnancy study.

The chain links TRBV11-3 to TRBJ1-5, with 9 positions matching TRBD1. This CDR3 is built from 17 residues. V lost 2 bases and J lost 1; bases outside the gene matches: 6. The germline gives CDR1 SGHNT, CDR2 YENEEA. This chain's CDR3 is CASSLPGTGKSNQPQHF. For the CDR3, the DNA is TGTGCCAGCAGCTTACCCGGGACAGGGAAAAGCAATCAGCCCCAGCATTTT.

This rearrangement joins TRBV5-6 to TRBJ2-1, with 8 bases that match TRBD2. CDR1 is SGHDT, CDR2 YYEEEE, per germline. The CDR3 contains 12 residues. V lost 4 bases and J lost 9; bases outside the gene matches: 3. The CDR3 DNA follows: TGTGCCAGCAGCCCTCGGGGGGGTGAGCAGTTCTTC. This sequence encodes CASSPRGGEQFF.

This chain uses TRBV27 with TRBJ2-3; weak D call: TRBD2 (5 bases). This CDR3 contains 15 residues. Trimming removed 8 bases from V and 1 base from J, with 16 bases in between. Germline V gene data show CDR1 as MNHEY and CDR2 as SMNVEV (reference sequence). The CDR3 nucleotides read TGTGCCAGCTTCTCGGTCCGGGGAGGCACAGATACGCAGTATTTT. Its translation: CASFSVRGGTDTQYF.

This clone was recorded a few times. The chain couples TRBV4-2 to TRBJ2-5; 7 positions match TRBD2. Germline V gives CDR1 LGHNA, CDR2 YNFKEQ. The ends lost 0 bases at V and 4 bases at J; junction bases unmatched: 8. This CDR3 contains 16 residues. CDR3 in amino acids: CASSQERGAGSETQYF. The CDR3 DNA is TGTGCCAGCAGCCAAGAGCGGGGAGCGGGATCAGAGACCCAGTACTTC.

The CDR3 nucleotides read TGTGCTAGTGGTAGTAACGGGATCCACGAGCAGTACTTC. Translation gives CASGSNGIHEQYF. The chain combines TRBV12-5 with TRBJ2-7; D might be TRBD2 (5 bases). V was clipped by 5 bases and J by 5 bases, with 13 bases between them. The V gene's germline CDR1 is LGHNT and CDR2 FRNRAP. The CDR3 totals 13 residues.

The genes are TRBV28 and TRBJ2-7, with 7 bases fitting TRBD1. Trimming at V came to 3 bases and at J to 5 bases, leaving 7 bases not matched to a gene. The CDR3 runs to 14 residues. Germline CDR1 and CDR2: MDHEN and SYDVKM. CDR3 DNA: TGTGCCAGCAGTTTCGAGGGGGCGCTAAACGAGCAGTACTTC. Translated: CASSFEGALNEQYF.

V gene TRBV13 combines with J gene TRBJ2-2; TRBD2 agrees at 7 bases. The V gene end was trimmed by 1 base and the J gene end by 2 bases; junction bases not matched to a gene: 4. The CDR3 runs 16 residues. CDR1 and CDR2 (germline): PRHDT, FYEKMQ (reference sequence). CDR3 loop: CASSLVREANTGELFF. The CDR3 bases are TGTGCCAGCAGCTTAGTTCGGGAGGCTAACACCGGGGAGCTGTTTTTT.

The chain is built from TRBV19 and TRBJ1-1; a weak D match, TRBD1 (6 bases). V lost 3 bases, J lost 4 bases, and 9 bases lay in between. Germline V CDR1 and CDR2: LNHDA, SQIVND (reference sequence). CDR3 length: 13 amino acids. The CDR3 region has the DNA TGTGCCAGTAGTATCATAGGGGGCACTGAAGCTTTCTTT. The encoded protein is CASSIIGGTEAFF.

The chain's CDR3 is CASRVPRGVYGYTF. CDR3 in DNA: TGTGCCAGCAGGGTCCCCAGGGGAGTCTATGGCTACACCTTC. The J gene is TRBJ1-2, the V gene TRBV6-6, with a possible D match to TRBD1 (6 bases). The germline V and J ends were trimmed by 6 bases and 4 bases, with 15 bases remaining between them. Germline assignment: CDR1 MNHNY and CDR2 SVGAGI (reference sequence). This CDR3 comprises 14 residues.

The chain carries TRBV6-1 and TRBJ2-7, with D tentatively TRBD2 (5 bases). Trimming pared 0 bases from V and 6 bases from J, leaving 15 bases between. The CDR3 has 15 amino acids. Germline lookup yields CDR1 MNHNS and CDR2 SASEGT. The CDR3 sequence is CASSEALGLAGEQYF. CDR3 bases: TGTGCCAGCAGTGAAGCGCTTGGGCTAGCTGGCGAGCAGTACTTC.

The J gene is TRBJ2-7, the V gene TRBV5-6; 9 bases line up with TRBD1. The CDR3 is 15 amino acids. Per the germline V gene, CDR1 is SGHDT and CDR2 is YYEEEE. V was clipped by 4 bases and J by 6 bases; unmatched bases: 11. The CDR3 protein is CASSPHGTGNSEQYF. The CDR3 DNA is TGTGCCAGCAGCCCCCACGGGACAGGGAATTCCGAGCAGTACTTC.

The CDR3 DNA follows: TGTGCCAGCAGCGTAGGGGAGTTAGCAGTAGATACGCAGTATTTT. Translation gives CASSVGELAVDTQYF. The chain employs TRBV9 and TRBJ2-3; tentatively, D is TRBD2 (5 bases). CDR1 and CDR2 (germline): SGDLS, YYNGEE. This CDR3 spans 15 amino acids. The V end was cut by 0 bases, the J end by 5 bases, with 13 bases between. Supplemented by reference TRBV9 and TRBJ2-3, the full variable domain reads DSGVTQTPKHLITATGQRVTLRCSPRSGDLSVYWYQQSLDQGLQFLIQYYNGEERAKGNILERFSAQQFPDLHSELNLSSLELGDSALYFCASSVGELAVDTQYFGPGTRLTVL.

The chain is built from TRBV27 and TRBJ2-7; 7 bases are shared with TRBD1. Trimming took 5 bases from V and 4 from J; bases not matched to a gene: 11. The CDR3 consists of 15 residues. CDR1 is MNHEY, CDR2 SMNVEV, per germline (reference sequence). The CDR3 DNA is TGTGCCAGCAGTCTGACAGGGCCCCCCACTTACGAGCAGTACTTC. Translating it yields CASSLTGPPTYEQYF.

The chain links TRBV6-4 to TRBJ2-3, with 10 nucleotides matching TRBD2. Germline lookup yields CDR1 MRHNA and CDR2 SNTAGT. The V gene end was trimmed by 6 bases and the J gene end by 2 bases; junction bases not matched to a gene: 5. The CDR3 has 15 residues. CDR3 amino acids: CASSASGSATDTQYF. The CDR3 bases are TGTGCCAGCAGCGCTAGCGGGAGCGCCACAGATACGCAGTATTTT.

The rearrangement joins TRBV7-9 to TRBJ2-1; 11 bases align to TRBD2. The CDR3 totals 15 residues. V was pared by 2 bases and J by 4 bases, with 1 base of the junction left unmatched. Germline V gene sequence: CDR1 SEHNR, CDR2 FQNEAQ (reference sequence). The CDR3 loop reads CASSLLAGGYNEQFF. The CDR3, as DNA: TGTGCCAGCAGCTTACTAGCGGGAGGATACAATGAGCAGTTCTTC.

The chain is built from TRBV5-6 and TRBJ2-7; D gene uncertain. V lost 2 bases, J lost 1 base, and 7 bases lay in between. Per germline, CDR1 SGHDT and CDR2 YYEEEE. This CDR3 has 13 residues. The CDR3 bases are TGTGCCAGCAGCTTTCGCCAGTCCTACGAGCAGTACTTC. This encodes CASSFRQSYEQYF.

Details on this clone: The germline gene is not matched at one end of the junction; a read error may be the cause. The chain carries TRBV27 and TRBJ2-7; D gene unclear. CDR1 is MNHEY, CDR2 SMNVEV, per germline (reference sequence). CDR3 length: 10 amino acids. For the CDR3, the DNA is TGCTCCGTAGGAGCCTACGAGCAGTACTTC. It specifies CSVGAYEQYF.

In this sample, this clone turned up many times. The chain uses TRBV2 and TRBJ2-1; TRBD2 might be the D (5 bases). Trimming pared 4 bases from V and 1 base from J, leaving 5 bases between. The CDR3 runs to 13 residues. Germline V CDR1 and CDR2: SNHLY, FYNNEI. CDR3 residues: CASSAGSYNEQFF. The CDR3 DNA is TGTGCCAGCAGTGCGGGGTCCTACAATGAGCAGTTCTTC.